What follows are 20 T cell receptor beta chains derived from one specimen sequenced in a study of blood T cell repertoires in COVID-19. Profiled with immunoSEQ multiplex PCR; TCRdb holds only in-frame clones, not every one. The table lists about 250,000 clones, about 89% of them singletons. The sequenced sample was peripheral blood. The receptors were sampled from a woman aged 55-70 years who had recovered from COVID-19.

The V call is TRBV7-2, the J call TRBJ1-1, with D possibly being TRBD1 (6 bases). With 5 bases removed from V and 13 bases from J, the gap between germline ends came to 17 bases. The CDR3 contains 12 residues. Looked up from germline, CDR1 is SGHTA and CDR2 is FQGNSA. The DNA of the CDR3 is TGTGCCAGCAGCACAATCAGGGGCACGGTTTTCTTT. Translating it yields CASSTIRGTVFF. The complete variable domain, with remaining parts taken from reference TRBV7-2 and TRBJ1-1, reads GAGVSQSPSNKVTEKGKDVELRCDPISGHTALYWYRQSLGQGLEFLIYFQGNSAPDKSGLPSDRFSAERTGGSVSTLTIQRTQQEDSAVYLCASSTIRGTVFFGQGTRLTVV.

The chain carries TRBV5-4 and TRBJ2-3; 9 nucleotides line up with TRBD1. The CDR3 spans 16 residues. J gave up 1 base and V 4 bases, and 7 bases lay outside the gene matches. Germline V CDR1 and CDR2: SGHNT, YYREEE (reference sequence). CDR3 region: CASSAKTGGGTDTQYF. The CDR3 DNA sequence: TGTGCCAGCAGCGCGAAAACAGGGGGCGGCACAGATACGCAGTATTTT.

The J gene is TRBJ1-1, the V gene TRBV5-1; TRBD1 aligns across 11 bases. The V gene's germline CDR1 is SGHRS and CDR2 YFSETQ. CDR3 length equals 16 residues. V was pared by 3 bases and J by 3 bases, with 7 bases of the junction left unmatched. The CDR3 sequence: CASSWGTGGAHTEAFF. CDR3 in DNA: TGCGCCAGCAGCTGGGGGACAGGGGGAGCTCACACTGAAGCTTTCTTT.

This rearrangement joins TRBV7-8 to TRBJ1-4; D unresolved. The germline V and J ends were trimmed by 2 bases and 0 bases, with 10 bases remaining between them. The CDR3 has 16 residues. Germline CDR1 reads SGHVS; CDR2 reads FQNEAQ. CDR3 coding DNA: TGTGCCAGCAGCTTAAGATGGCTTGCAACTAATGAAAAACTGTTTTTT. Translated, it gives CASSLRWLATNEKLFF.

The rearrangement links TRBV7-2 to TRBJ2-5, with D maybe TRBD2 (6 bases). V lost 5 bases to trimming and J lost 2 bases, with 12 bases between them. Germline loops: CDR1 SGHTA, CDR2 FQGNSA. This CDR3 is built from 14 residues. The CDR3 loop is CASSRTSLQETQYF. Written as DNA, the CDR3 is TGTGCCAGCAGCCGTACTAGCTTGCAAGAGACCCAGTACTTC.

This rearrangement joins TRBV5-1 to TRBJ1-2, with 8 bases matching TRBD1. Losses at the gene ends were 0 bases for V and 6 bases for J; bases not matched to a gene: 13. The CDR3 is made up of 17 amino acids. Germline CDR1 SGHRS, CDR2 YFSETQ. The CDR3 protein is CASSLAGQGQRSDGYTF. In DNA, the CDR3 is TGCGCCAGCAGCTTGGCCGGACAGGGTCAGAGGAGTGATGGCTACACCTTC.

V and J are TRBV5-8 and TRBJ1-1; a possible D gene is TRBD1 (5 bases). This CDR3 contains 15 residues. Trimming took off 2 bases at V and 0 bases at J, with 11 bases between the two ends. Germline loops: CDR1 SGHTS, CDR2 YDEGEE. CDR3 coding DNA: TGTGCCAGCAGCTTAGGGGTCGGCATGAACACTGAAGCTTTCTTT. Protein product: CASSLGVGMNTEAFF.

V is TRBV12-3 or TRBV12-4 and J is TRBJ1-4; D ambiguous. CDR3 size: 13 residues. V was shortened by 3 bases and J by 7 bases, with 9 bases between the two germline ends. The CDR3 is CASSFPYSEKLFF. The CDR3 nucleotides are TGTGCCAGCAGTTTCCCTTACAGTGAAAAACTGTTTTTT.

CDR3 sequence: CASSVSGAAIGNTIYF. CDR3 in DNA: TGTGCCAGCAGCGTGAGTGGGGCGGCCATCGGAAACACCATATATTTT. The gene calls are TRBV9 and TRBJ1-3; tentatively, D is TRBD1 (5 bases). With 2 bases removed from V and 4 bases from J, the gap between germline ends came to 16 bases. The CDR3 sequence is 16 residues long. Germline CDR1 is SGDLS and CDR2 is YYNGEE. Complete variable domain (other parts from reference TRBV9 and TRBJ1-3): DSGVTQTPKHLITATGQRVTLRCSPRSGDLSVYWYQQSLDQGLQFLIQYYNGEERAKGNILERFSAQQFPDLHSELNLSSLELGDSALYFCASSVSGAAIGNTIYFGEGSWLTVV.

The genes are TRBV5-4 and TRBJ2-3; 10 bases agree with TRBD2. This CDR3 is built from 16 residues. Trimming removed 10 bases from V and 3 bases from J; junction bases left unmatched: 14. In germline, CDR1 is SGHNT, CDR2 YYREEE (reference sequence). The DNA for the CDR3 is TGTGCCGAGGGGGGAGCGGGGGGGCTATGGACAGATACGCAGTATTTT. It translates to CAEGGAGGLWTDTQYF.

The V call is TRBV19, the J call TRBJ2-5, with TRBD1 matching over 11 bases. The CDR3 sequence is 15 residues long. V lost 6 bases to trimming and J lost 5 bases; unmatched junction nucleotides: 8. Germline V CDR1 and CDR2: LNHDA, SQIVND (reference sequence). CDR3 sequence reads: CASSASGTGGETQYF. CDR3 DNA sequence: TGTGCCAGTAGCGCTTCCGGGACAGGGGGGGAGACCCAGTACTTC. Based on the CDR3 plus reference TRBV19 and TRBJ2-5, the full variable domain is DGGITQSPKYLFRKEGQNVTLSCEQNLNHDAMYWYRQDPGQGLRLIYYSQIVNDFQKGDIAEGYSVSREKKESFPLTVTSAQKNPTAFYLCASSASGTGGETQYFGPGTRLLVL.

The chain combines TRBV5-1 with TRBJ2-3; no clear D. The V and J ends lost 0 bases and 4 bases respectively, with 9 bases between them. The CDR3 runs 14 residues. Per the germline V gene, CDR1 is SGHRS and CDR2 is YFSETQ. CDR3: CASSLAILSDTQYF. For the CDR3, the DNA is TGCGCCAGCAGCTTGGCGATACTTTCAGATACGCAGTATTTT.

The J gene is TRBJ1-5, the V gene TRBV6-5, with a tentative D call TRBD1 (6 bases). Between the trimmed V and J ends, which lost 7 bases and 0 bases, there was a span of 7 bases. CDR1 and CDR2 (germline): MNHEY, SVGAGI. The CDR3 is made up of 13 amino acids. CDR3 sequence: CASKQGSNQPQHF. CDR3 nucleotides: TGTGCCAGCAAACAGGGTAGCAATCAGCCCCAGCATTTT.

This clone was detected only a few times. The chain couples TRBV14 to TRBJ2-6; D is possibly TRBD1 (6 bases). Trimming took off 4 bases at V and 3 bases at J, with 13 bases between the two ends. The CDR3 covers 16 residues. Per germline, CDR1 SGHDN and CDR2 FVKESK. The DNA for the CDR3 is TGTGCCAGCAGCCTTCCAGGGGATTATGGGGCCAACGTCCTGACTTTC. This gives the protein CASSLPGDYGANVLTF. The entire variable domain, with the rest obtained from reference TRBV14 and TRBJ2-6, is as follows: EAGVTQFPSHSVIEKGQTVTLRCDPISGHDNLYWYRRVMGKEIKFLLHFVKESKQDESGMPNNRFLAERTGGTYSTLKVQPAELEDSGVYFCASSLPGDYGANVLTFGAGSRLTVL.

The CDR3 sequence is CASSQDLQRGGLFGTQYF. CDR3 nucleotides: TGCGCCAGCAGCCAAGATCTTCAGCGGGGGGGCCTCTTCGGTACGCAGTATTTT. The rearrangement uses TRBV4-1 and TRBJ2-3; 10 bases fit TRBD2. This CDR3 region has 18 residues. From germline, CDR1 is MGHRA and CDR2 YSYEKL. Losses at the gene ends were 0 bases for V and 8 bases for J; bases not matched to a gene: 14.

The chain combines TRBV12-2 with TRBJ1-1; the table assigns TRBD1, which was not confirmed against the DNA. TRBV12-2 is a known pseudogene. The CDR3 runs to 18 residues. The CDR3: CASRLARFQQTMNTEAFF. CDR3 sequence (DNA): TGTGCAAGTCGCTTAGCCCGCTTTCAACAGACCATGAACACTGAAGCTTTCTTT.

The V gene is TRBV4-1, the J gene TRBJ1-5; a possible D gene is TRBD1 (5 bases). The CDR3 sequence is 17 residues long. Germline CDR1 reads MGHRA; CDR2 reads YSYEKL. V lost 4 bases, J lost 0 bases, and 16 bases lay in between. CDR3 in amino acids: CASSRMGQGPSNQPQHF. The DNA of the CDR3 is TGCGCCAGCAGCCGAATGGGGCAGGGCCCTAGCAATCAGCCCCAGCATTTT.

The J gene is TRBJ2-3, the V gene TRBV5-1; 7 bases line up with TRBD1. The CDR3 contains 14 residues. The germline V gene has CDR1 SGHRS and CDR2 YFSETQ. The J segment lost 6 bases and the V segment lost 4 bases, leaving 8 bases of the junction unmatched. CDR3 protein: CASSKSTGADTQYF. CDR3 nucleotides: TGCGCCAGCAGCAAGAGCACAGGGGCCGATACGCAGTATTTT.

The rearrangement uses TRBV28 and TRBJ2-7; 7 bases line up with TRBD1. The V segment lost 6 bases and the J segment 3 bases; nucleotides outside the gene matches: 8. Germline CDR1 MDHEN, CDR2 SYDVKM. The CDR3 is 14 residues long. The CDR3 is CASRLGTAGYEQYF. In DNA, the CDR3 is TGTGCCAGCAGGTTGGGGACAGCCGGCTACGAGCAGTACTTC.

The chain carries TRBV19 and TRBJ1-6; D gene unclear. Germline lookup yields CDR1 LNHDA and CDR2 SQIVND (reference sequence). V was clipped by 9 bases and J by 0 bases, with 6 bases between them. The CDR3 length is 13 residues. The CDR3 DNA reads as TGTGCCAGCACGAGCTCCTATAATTCACCCCTCCACTTT. Protein product: CASTSSYNSPLHF.